This TCR beta chain was identified in a study of blood T cell repertoires in COVID-19. About the study: The samples span acute and convalescent COVID-19 from the United States, Italy and Spain. The cDNA or gDNA used as material had been derived from T cells, B-cell-depleted T cells, or PBMCs.

Patients at the Seattle site were enrolled during active infection and followed longitudinally. The germline V gene has CDR1 SGHAT and CDR2 FQNNGV. The CDR3 sequence is 13 residues long. With 5 bases clipped from V and 11 bases from J, the junction kept 8 bases outside the gene matches. Under the authors' procedure: Estimation of nucleated cell counts was performed using reference gene primer amplification. TCRdb's copy holds only in-frame clones and misses some; the assay was immunoSEQ multiplex PCR. The V and J calls and clone size come from that table; D and trimming were worked out from the DNA. This sample has roughly 25,000 clones, with about 70% found just once.

What was sequenced was peripheral blood. The receptor comes from a man aged 45-65 years with COVID-19, enrolled during active disease. This chain uses TRBV11-2 with TRBJ2-3, with 9 bases fitting TRBD2. CDR3 sequence reads: CASSPELAGQQYF. The CDR3 DNA reads as TGTGCCAGCAGCCCCGAACTAGCGGGTCAGCAGTATTTT.